These 20 T cell receptor beta chains came from one sample sequenced in a study of T cell changes during pregnancy in multiple sclerosis. TCRdb keeps only in-frame clones here, not all; method: immunoSEQ multiplex PCR. This table has about 53,000 clones, about nine tenths appearing once. This specimen consisted of CD4+ T cells from peripheral blood mononuclear cells, obtained in the third trimester of pregnancy. These receptors all come from a female donor with multiple sclerosis, enrolled in a pregnancy study.

The CDR3: CASSSRGDQPQHF. The CDR3, as DNA: TGCGCCAGCTCGTCGCGGGGCGATCAGCCCCAGCATTTT. V and J are TRBV4-1 and TRBJ1-5; maybe TRBD1 (5 bases). The CDR3 runs 13 residues. Deletions cut 8 bases from V and 5 bases from J, with 13 bases between. The germline V gene encodes CDR1 MGHRA and CDR2 YSYEKL.

The chain couples TRBV5-1 to TRBJ1-1; D is uncertain. The CDR3 sequence is 14 residues long. The germline V and J ends were trimmed by 0 bases and 1 base, with 7 bases remaining between them. Per the germline V gene, CDR1 is SGHRS and CDR2 is YFSETQ. The CDR3 spells CASSLAGENTEAFF. DNA for the CDR3: TGCGCCAGCAGCTTGGCCGGTGAGAACACTGAAGCTTTCTTT.

The rearrangement joins TRBV21-1 to TRBJ2-3; TRBD2 is taken as the D call from the table, unchecked against the DNA. TRBV21-1 is labeled a pseudogene. This CDR3 has 16 amino acids. CDR3 DNA sequence: TGTGCCAGCAGCCCCCCGAGACGGGTTTCCACAGATACGCAGTATTTT. Encoded protein: CASSPPRRVSTDTQYF.

This chain links TRBV18 with TRBJ2-4; 7 bases match TRBD1. Germline CDR1 reads KGHSH; CDR2 reads LQKENI. The CDR3 loop spans 13 amino acids. Losses at the gene ends were 4 bases for V and 7 bases for J; bases not matched to a gene: 4. The CDR3 is CASSQGAVNIQYF. CDR3 DNA sequence: TGTGCCAGCTCACAGGGGGCTGTGAACATTCAGTACTTC.

The J gene is TRBJ1-1, the V gene TRBV29-1; D gene uncertain. Germline CDR1 is SQVTM and CDR2 is ANQGSEA. V lost 8 bases, J lost 5 bases, and 15 bases lay in between. CDR3 length: 12 residues. The CDR3 loop is CSSGGLGTEAFF. The CDR3 nucleotides are TGCAGCTCCGGAGGGTTGGGGACTGAAGCTTTCTTT.

The chain joins TRBV7-9 to TRBJ2-3; 8 positions match TRBD2. The trim removed 1 base at V and 5 bases at J, leaving 5 bases unmatched. The CDR3 consists of 15 residues. The germline V gene encodes CDR1 SEHNR and CDR2 FQNEAQ (reference sequence). The CDR3, as DNA: TGTGCCAGCAGCTTAGGTCTCGCGGGGGGAGATACGCAGTATTTT. Protein sequence: CASSLGLAGGDTQYF.

The genes are TRBV5-1 and TRBJ2-3; 9 bases fit TRBD2. CDR3 size: 15 residues. Germline V gene sequence: CDR1 SGHRS, CDR2 YFSETQ. Trimming cost V 0 bases and J 3 bases; bases outside gene matches: 2. The CDR3 sequence is CASSLAAGGTDTQYF. The CDR3 DNA follows: TGCGCCAGCAGCTTGGCCGCGGGGGGGACAGATACGCAGTATTTT.

The chain uses TRBV6-5 and TRBJ1-2; TRBD1 is a possible D gene (6 bases). Germline values: CDR1 MNHEY, CDR2 SVGAGI. The CDR3 has 13 amino acids. The ends were cut back, 9 bases at V and 4 bases at J, with 15 bases in the middle. CDR3 residues: CASGVTGRYGYTF. The CDR3 region has the DNA TGTGCCAGTGGTGTAACAGGGCGCTATGGCTACACCTTC.

The rearrangement links TRBV5-8 to TRBJ2-3; D gene unclear. Germline V gene data show CDR1 as SGHTS and CDR2 as YDEGEE. The CDR3 loop spans 13 amino acids. V was pared by 0 bases and J by 3 bases, with 5 bases between. CDR3 nucleotide sequence: TGTGCCAGCAGCTTGGCCAGAACAGATACGCAGTATTTT. This codes for CASSLARTDTQYF.

The chain joins TRBV19 to TRBJ2-5, with D maybe TRBD2 (6 bases). V was shortened by 6 bases and J by 6 bases, with 23 bases between the two germline ends. The V gene's germline CDR1 is LNHDA and CDR2 SQIVND (reference sequence). There are 16 residues in the CDR3. The CDR3 loop reads CASSPGSFGSVKTQYF. Written as DNA, the CDR3 is TGTGCCAGTAGCCCCGGGAGTTTCGGGTCAGTGAAGACCCAGTACTTC.

The chain couples TRBV15 to TRBJ2-5, with no clear D. Germline CDR1 reads LNHNV; CDR2 reads YYDKDF (reference sequence). V gave up 5 bases and J gave up 0 bases, with 7 bases separating them. This CDR3 region has 13 residues. CDR3 region: CATSGAYQETQYF. The CDR3 DNA sequence: TGTGCCACCAGCGGAGCATACCAAGAGACCCAGTACTTC.

CDR3 nucleotides: TGTGCCAGCAGTGAAGCAGCCCCAAATGAGCAGTTCTTC. This sequence encodes CASSEAAPNEQFF. This rearrangement joins TRBV6-1 to TRBJ2-1; no clear D gene. V lost 0 bases, J lost 7 bases, and 7 bases lay in between. Germline CDR1 reads MNHNS; CDR2 reads SASEGT. This CDR3 comprises 13 residues.

V usage is TRBV5-4 and J usage is TRBJ1-1, with TRBD1 matching over 11 bases. With V trimmed by 1 base and J by 8 bases, 16 bases remained unmatched. CDR1 is SGHNT, CDR2 YYREEE, per germline (reference sequence). The CDR3 length is 18 residues. CDR3 in DNA: TGTGCCAGCAGCTTGTTTGCGTTCGGACAGGGGGCAAGTACCGAAGCTTTCTTT. Amino acids: CASSLFAFGQGASTEAFF.

The V call is TRBV19, the J call TRBJ2-5, with D perhaps matching TRBD1 (5 bases). The CDR3 runs to 15 residues. CDR1 is LNHDA and CDR2 is SQIVND in the germline V gene (reference sequence). Trimming removed 7 bases from V and 3 bases from J, with 18 bases in between. This CDR3 reads CASTEAGKSEETQYF. CDR3 coding DNA: TGTGCCAGTACTGAGGCAGGGAAGTCGGAAGAGACCCAGTACTTC.

In its sample, this clone was seen a few times. This rearrangement joins TRBV7-9 to TRBJ1-1; a possible D gene is TRBD1 (6 bases). The CDR3 consists of 13 residues. Trimming pared 4 bases from V and 1 base from J, leaving 7 bases between. Germline loops: CDR1 SEHNR, CDR2 FQNEAQ (reference sequence). CDR3 sequence: CASSSQGNTEAFF. DNA for the CDR3: TGTGCCAGCAGCTCACAGGGGAACACTGAAGCTTTCTTT.

The gene calls are TRBV18 and TRBJ2-7; perhaps TRBD1 as D (5 bases). CDR1 is KGHSH, CDR2 LQKENI, per germline. V gave up 11 bases and J gave up 3 bases, with 14 bases separating them. The CDR3 is 12 amino acids. CDR3 amino acids: CAGAAASYEQYF. Here the CDR3 DNA reads TGTGCCGGGGCAGCCGCTAGCTACGAGCAGTACTTC.

The chain employs TRBV29-1 and TRBJ2-7; maybe TRBD2 (7 bases). Looked up from germline, CDR1 is SQVTM and CDR2 is ANQGSEA. V lost 6 bases and J 2 bases, leaving 8 bases between the germline ends. The CDR3 loop spans 11 amino acids. CDR3 in amino acids: CSVRGPYEQYF. CDR3 DNA: TGCAGCGTGCGGGGGCCCTACGAGCAGTACTTC.

The chain joins TRBV11-3 to TRBJ1-6; perhaps TRBD1 as D (5 bases). This CDR3 has 16 residues. The germline V gene encodes CDR1 SGHNT and CDR2 YENEEA. The CDR3 sequence is CSLPRVVTPPNSPLHF. DNA of the CDR3: TGTAGTTTACCCAGGGTAGTGACGCCTCCTAATTCACCCCTCCACTTT.

A few counts support this clone. The CDR3 DNA reads TGTGCCAGCAGCTTAGCGGCAGGCCAAATTTATGGCTACACCTTC. Translating gives CASSLAAGQIYGYTF. The rearrangement uses TRBV7-2 and TRBJ1-2, with D unresolved. Per the germline V gene, CDR1 is SGHTA and CDR2 is FQGNSA. This CDR3 is built from 15 residues. Deletions cut 0 bases from V and 5 bases from J, with 13 bases between.

The V and J genes are TRBV5-1 and TRBJ2-7; weak D call: TRBD1 (5 bases). With 2 bases removed from V and 2 bases from J, the gap between germline ends came to 11 bases. Germline V CDR1 and CDR2: SGHRS, YFSETQ. This CDR3 comprises 14 residues. DNA for the CDR3: TGCGCCAGCAGCTTAAGTACAGGCCCCTACGAGCAGTACTTC. Protein sequence: CASSLSTGPYEQYF.